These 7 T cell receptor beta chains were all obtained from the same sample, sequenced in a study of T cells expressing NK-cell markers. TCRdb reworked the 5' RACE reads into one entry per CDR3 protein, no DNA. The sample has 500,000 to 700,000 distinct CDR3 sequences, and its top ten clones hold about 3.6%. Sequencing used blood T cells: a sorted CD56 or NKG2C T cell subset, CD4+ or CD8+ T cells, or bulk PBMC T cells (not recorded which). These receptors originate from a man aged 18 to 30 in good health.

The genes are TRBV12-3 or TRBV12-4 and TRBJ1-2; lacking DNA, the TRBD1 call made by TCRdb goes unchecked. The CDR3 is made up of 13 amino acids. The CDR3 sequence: CASSLGGNYGYTF.

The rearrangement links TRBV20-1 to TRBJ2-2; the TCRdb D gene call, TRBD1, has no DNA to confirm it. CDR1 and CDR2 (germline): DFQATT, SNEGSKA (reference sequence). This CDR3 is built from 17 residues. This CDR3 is CSARDPLRQANTGELFF.

The CDR3 reads CSANTAGKQYF. The chain recombines TRBV20-1 with TRBJ2-7; with no DNA, the TCRdb D assignment of TRBD1 cannot be verified. The CDR3 covers 11 residues. Germline lookup yields CDR1 DFQATT and CDR2 SNEGSKA (reference sequence).

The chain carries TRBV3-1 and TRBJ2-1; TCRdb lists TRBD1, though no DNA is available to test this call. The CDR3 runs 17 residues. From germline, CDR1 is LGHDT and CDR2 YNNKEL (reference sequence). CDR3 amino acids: CASSRSGTSDSYNEQFF.

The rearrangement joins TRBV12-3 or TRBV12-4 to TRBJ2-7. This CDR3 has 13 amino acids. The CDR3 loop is CASRVSLSYEQYF.

CDR3: CASTPTPGRGTYEQYF. The chain uses TRBV6-2 or TRBV6-3 and TRBJ2-7; TCRdb designates TRBD1, a call that cannot be tested without DNA. CDR3 length: 16 residues. CDR1 is MNHEY, CDR2 SVGEGT, per germline.

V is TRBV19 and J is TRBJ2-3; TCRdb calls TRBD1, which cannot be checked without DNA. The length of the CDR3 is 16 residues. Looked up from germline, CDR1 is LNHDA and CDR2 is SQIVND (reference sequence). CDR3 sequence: CASSIIPGGFTDTQYF.